The 24 T cell receptor beta chains listed next were all sequenced from one sample in a study of shared clonotypes between healthy human individuals. Sequencing was performed with immunoSEQ multiplex PCR; in TCRdb, only in-frame clones are kept and a portion is missing. The sample includes approximately 2.5 million clones, 93% of them seen just once. Sequencing input: naive CD4+ T cells from PBMCs. Specified subset: CD45RA+ positively selected. The receptors derive from a man younger than 35 in good health. Some clones in this sample may be carry-over from other donors' samples.

The sample holds one count of this clone. This rearrangement joins TRBV2 to TRBJ2-3; TRBD2 aligns across 7 bases. The trim removed 7 bases at V and 0 bases at J, leaving 7 bases unmatched. The CDR3 sequence is 15 residues long. The germline V gene encodes CDR1 SNHLY and CDR2 FYNNEI. The CDR3 DNA sequence: TGTGCCAGCAAAGAACTAGCGAGTAGCACAGATACGCAGTATTTT. Translating gives CASKELASSTDTQYF.

V usage is TRBV7-9 and J usage is TRBJ2-7; TRBD2 aligns across 7 bases. V lost 5 bases and J lost 3; bases outside the gene matches: 4. Germline V gene data show CDR1 as SEHNR and CDR2 as FQNEAQ (reference sequence). This CDR3 is built from 13 residues. The DNA for the CDR3 is TGTGCCAGCAGCCAGCGGGATTTCTACGAGCAGTACTTC. Its protein is CASSQRDFYEQYF.

Notes on this clone: Germline and junction disagree at one end, which may indicate a read error. CDR3 coding DNA: TGTGCCAGCAGCTTGGCACTAGCGGCCACCGGGGAGCCGTTTTTT. This codes for CASSLALAATGEPFF. The chain has TRBV5-6 and TRBJ2-2; 8 nucleotides agree with TRBD2. CDR1 and CDR2 (germline): SGHDT, YYEEEE. CDR3 size: 15 residues.

V and J are TRBV5-1 and TRBJ2-5; no reliable D call. This CDR3 comprises 14 residues. From germline, CDR1 is SGHRS and CDR2 YFSETQ. V was cut by 7 bases and J by 4 bases, with 17 bases left in between. CDR3 sequence reads: CASAIGQISETQYF. The CDR3 DNA sequence: TGCGCCAGCGCTATAGGGCAAATTTCAGAGACCCAGTACTTC.

In the case of this clone: Compared with germline, one end of the junction differs, possibly owing to a read error. This chain joins TRBV6-1 and TRBJ2-2; no clear D. This CDR3 is 12 amino acids long. Germline V CDR1 and CDR2: MNHNS, SASEGT. This CDR3 is CASSEDTWELFF. CDR3 coding DNA: TGTGCCAGCAGTGAAGACACCTGGGAGCTGTTTTTT.

The chain links TRBV7-9 to TRBJ2-7; a weak D match, TRBD1 (6 bases). Germline-derived CDR1 and CDR2 are SEHNR and FQNEAQ (reference sequence). The germline V and J ends were trimmed by 6 bases and 1 base, with 16 bases remaining between them. The CDR3 length is 15 residues. In DNA, the CDR3 is TGTGCCAGCAGTCGACTCGGACAGTGGTCCTACGAGCAGTACTTC. Protein: CASSRLGQWSYEQYF.

The chain links TRBV28 to TRBJ1-5; D unresolved. The CDR3 has 16 residues. Trimming took 6 bases from V and 2 from J, leaving 17 bases between them. In germline, CDR1 is MDHEN, CDR2 SYDVKM. The CDR3 region is CASSPGVSRGNQPQHF. CDR3 sequence (DNA): TGTGCCAGCAGCCCCGGCGTATCTAGAGGCAATCAGCCCCAGCATTTT.

The rearrangement joins TRBV7-2 to TRBJ2-2; 10 bases fit TRBD1. The CDR3 is made up of 15 amino acids. V was clipped by 5 bases and J by 7 bases; unmatched bases: 7. The germline V gene encodes CDR1 SGHTA and CDR2 FQGNSA. CDR3 protein: CASSPRDRGGGELFF. The CDR3 DNA is TGTGCCAGCAGCCCACGGGACAGGGGTGGCGGGGAGCTGTTTTTT. Complete variable domain (other parts from reference TRBV7-2 and TRBJ2-2): GAGVSQSPSNKVTEKGKDVELRCDPISGHTALYWYRQSLGQGLEFLIYFQGNSAPDKSGLPSDRFSAERTGGSVSTLTIQRTQQEDSAVYLCASSPRDRGGGELFFGEGSRLTVL.

The chain employs TRBV29-1 and TRBJ1-2; D uncertain. Per the germline V gene, CDR1 is SQVTM and CDR2 is ANQGSEA. CDR3 length: 15 residues. With 8 bases removed from V and 8 bases from J, the gap between germline ends came to 27 bases. The CDR3: CSTGDQGFMSSGYTF. CDR3 bases: TGCAGCACCGGTGATCAAGGATTCATGTCGTCGGGCTACACCTTC.

This clone was found a few times. Distinct nucleotide sequences in the sample also encode this CDR3. The V gene is TRBV7-2, the J gene TRBJ2-2, with D hard to call. Germline CDR1 SGHTA, CDR2 FQGNSA. Trimming took 1 base from V and 3 from J, leaving 3 bases between them. The CDR3 has 13 amino acids. CDR3 sequence: CASSLVDTGELFF. For the CDR3, the DNA is TGTGCCAGCAGCTTAGTAGACACCGGGGAGCTGTTTTTT. Supplemented by reference TRBV7-2 and TRBJ2-2, the full variable domain reads GAGVSQSPSNKVTEKGKDVELRCDPISGHTALYWYRQSLGQGLEFLIYFQGNSAPDKSGLPSDRFSAERTGGSVSTLTIQRTQQEDSAVYLCASSLVDTGELFFGEGSRLTVL.

A note on this clone: Other DNA sequences within the sample encode an identical CDR3. The chain is built from TRBV7-2 and TRBJ1-1, with TRBD1 matching 10 bases. Germline V gene lookup returns CDR1 SGHTA and CDR2 FQGNSA. Trimming took 1 base from V and 3 from J; bases not matched to a gene: 2. The CDR3 runs 15 residues. The CDR3 nucleotides read TGTGCCAGCAGCTTAGTTGGGACAGGGGACACTGAAGCTTTCTTT. It specifies CASSLVGTGDTEAFF.

V usage is TRBV15 and J usage is TRBJ2-7; a weak D match, TRBD1 (5 bases). The V and J ends lost 0 bases and 6 bases respectively, with 18 bases between them. Germline CDR1 reads LNHNV; CDR2 reads YYDKDF (reference sequence). The length of the CDR3 is 16 residues. CDR3 amino acids: CATSRDLSDPRGEQYF. DNA of the CDR3: TGTGCCACCAGCAGAGATCTAAGCGACCCTAGGGGCGAGCAGTACTTC.

The gene calls are TRBV19 and TRBJ1-5; D possibly corresponds to TRBD1 (6 bases). The germline CDR1 and CDR2 sequences are LNHDA and SQIVND (reference sequence). The CDR3 spans 14 residues. Trimming removed 1 base from V and 8 bases from J, with 12 bases in between. The DNA for the CDR3 is TGTGCCAGTAGTATAGGGACAGCCCAAGAGCCCCAGCATTTT. It is translated as CASSIGTAQEPQHF. Full variable domain (outside the CDR3, taken from reference TRBV19 and TRBJ1-5): DGGITQSPKYLFRKEGQNVTLSCEQNLNHDAMYWYRQDPGQGLRLIYYSQIVNDFQKGDIAEGYSVSREKKESFPLTVTSAQKNPTAFYLCASSIGTAQEPQHFGDGTRLSIL.

This clone was detected once. The genes are TRBV11-3 and TRBJ1-1; 7 bases map to TRBD1. Germline CDR1 and CDR2: SGHNT and YENEEA. V was clipped by 1 base and J by 1 base; unmatched bases: 3. The CDR3 is 15 residues long. CDR3 sequence reads: CASSLGGGENTEAFF. The CDR3 nucleotides are TGTGCCAGCAGCTTAGGAGGGGGCGAGAACACTGAAGCTTTCTTT.

The chain has TRBV2 and TRBJ2-1; no clear D. This CDR3 region has 15 residues. Trimming took 6 bases from V and 5 from J, leaving 17 bases between them. Germline V gene data show CDR1 as SNHLY and CDR2 as FYNNEI. In DNA form, the CDR3 reads TGTGCCAGCAGCCTCCTGGTGAAACGAAACAATGAGCAGTTCTTC. Amino acid sequence: CASSLLVKRNNEQFF.

CDR3 bases: TGTGCCAGCTCATTTGGGAGGGGTGATCAGCCCCAGCATTTT. Protein product: CASSFGRGDQPQHF. The rearrangement joins TRBV18 to TRBJ1-5, with TRBD1 as a possible D gene (5 bases). Trimming removed 5 bases at V and 5 bases at J, with 13 bases between. The CDR3 is made up of 14 amino acids. The V gene's germline CDR1 is KGHSH and CDR2 LQKENI.

As DNA, the CDR3 is TGCGCCAGCAGCCAGGAGGACCTCAGCCTCTTTTCCACAGATACGCAGTATTTT. This encodes CASSQEDLSLFSTDTQYF. The chain employs TRBV4-1 and TRBJ2-3, with D maybe TRBD2 (5 bases). The V and J ends lost 3 bases and 2 bases respectively, with 21 bases between them. This CDR3 spans 18 amino acids. In germline, CDR1 is MGHRA, CDR2 YSYEKL.

The chain is built from TRBV30 and TRBJ1-5, with D unclear. Trimming removed 1 base from V and 5 bases from J, with 12 bases in between. The V gene's germline CDR1 is GTSNPN and CDR2 SVGIG (reference sequence). The CDR3 extends over 14 amino acids. CDR3 sequence reads: CAWSDLTMYQPQHF. The CDR3 DNA sequence: TGTGCCTGGAGTGATTTGACAATGTATCAGCCCCAGCATTTT.

V gene TRBV30 combines with J gene TRBJ1-5; no definite D call. With 3 bases removed from V and 0 bases from J, the gap between germline ends came to 12 bases. The length of the CDR3 is 15 residues. Looked up from germline, CDR1 is GTSNPN and CDR2 is SVGIG (reference sequence). This CDR3 is CAWSYAGNSNQPQHF. In DNA, the CDR3 is TGTGCCTGGAGCTACGCGGGGAATAGCAATCAGCCCCAGCATTTT.

V and J are TRBV5-1 and TRBJ2-1; 11 bases are shared with TRBD2. The V and J ends lost 4 bases and 5 bases, in that order; junction bases with no gene match: 2. Germline V gives CDR1 SGHRS, CDR2 YFSETQ. CDR3 length: 14 residues. CDR3 residues: CASSVLAGDNEQFF. The DNA of the CDR3 is TGCGCCAGCAGCGTACTAGCGGGAGACAATGAGCAGTTCTTC.

The V call is TRBV13, the J call TRBJ1-2; the D gene is possibly TRBD1 (6 bases). Germline V lookup: CDR1 PRHDT, CDR2 FYEKMQ (reference sequence). This CDR3 region has 17 residues. V lost 5 bases and J lost 6, with 25 bases in between. CDR3 in amino acids: CASSNLRDKGGKDGYTF. The CDR3 coding sequence is TGTGCCAGCAGCAATCTCCGGGACAAGGGGGGGAAGGATGGCTACACCTTC.

This clone was detected once. This chain links TRBV5-4 with TRBJ1-1; D is undetermined. Germline CDR1 reads SGHNT; CDR2 reads YYREEE (reference sequence). The V and J ends lost 2 bases and 1 base respectively, with 9 bases between them. The length of the CDR3 is 14 residues. This CDR3 reads CASSLWAANTEAFF. DNA of the CDR3: TGTGCCAGCAGCTTATGGGCGGCGAACACTGAAGCTTTCTTT.

This clone was recorded once. This chain connects TRBV2 to TRBJ2-7, with TRBD1 as a possible D gene (6 bases). The CDR3 runs to 15 residues. Deletions cut 4 bases from V and 12 bases from J, with 25 bases between. The V gene's germline CDR1 is SNHLY and CDR2 FYNNEI. The CDR3 reads CASSGQAPLDIAPYF. The CDR3 DNA sequence: TGTGCCAGCAGTGGACAGGCTCCCCTAGACATCGCCCCGTACTTC.

The chain recombines TRBV7-6 with TRBJ1-2, with a weak D call TRBD1 (5 bases). V was pared by 1 base and J by 7 bases, with 19 bases between. Germline lookup yields CDR1 SGHVS and CDR2 FNYEAQ. The CDR3 runs to 16 residues. CDR3 nucleotide sequence: TGTGCCAGCAGCTTAGGTGAGGGGCGCGGAGCTTTTGGCTACACCTTC. Protein sequence: CASSLGEGRGAFGYTF. The whole variable domain, remainder taken from reference TRBV7-6 and TRBJ1-2, is GAGVSQSPRYKVTKRGQDVALRCDPISGHVSLYWYRQALGQGPEFLTYFNYEAQQDKSGLPNDRFSAERPEGSISTLTIQRTEQRDSAMYRCASSLGEGRGAFGYTFGSGTRLTVV.